The rows below give T cell receptor beta chains drawn from one sample of a study of response to subunit inactivated influenza vaccine. MiXCR, applied by TCRdb to the RT-PCR reads, yields one record per CDR3 protein. This table holds 200,000 to 250,000 distinct CDR3 sequences, 9% to 15% found once. This specimen consisted of non-naive T cells sorted from PBMCs, obtained roughly 2 weeks before vaccination. These receptors originate from a man aged 50 to 60 who received an inactivated influenza vaccine. CDR3s include the opening cysteine and the closing phenylalanine or tryptophan. A D gene is named only where the DNA matches it firmly. Not every row has a clone size; where given, it reads once, few, many or a size class.

d_call	j_call	v_call	clone_size	cdr3_nt	cdr3_aa
.	TRBJ2-7	TRBV30	.	TGTGCCTGGAGTCCCACGACAGCATACTCCTACGAGCAGTACTTC	CAWSPTTAYSYEQYF
TRBD2	TRBJ2-1	TRBV7-2	many	TGTGCCAGCAGCTTTAGCGGGACCTACAATGAGCAGTTCTTC	CASSFSGTYNEQFF
TRBD1	TRBJ2-5	TRBV19	few	TGTGCCAGTAGGACAGGGAGCGAGACCCAGTACTTC	CASRTGSETQYF
.	TRBJ1-2	TRBV20-1	.	TGCAGTGCCGCGGTGGGTTCCAACTATGGCTACACCTTC	CSAAVGSNYGYTF
.	TRBJ1-2	TRBV10-2	many	TGCGCCAGCACCCTCCTCTTCGGGGTGGGCTATGGCTACACCTTC	CASTLLFGVGYGYTF
.	TRBJ1-5	TRBV27	many	TGTGCCAGCAGTAGGGGCGGGGGGCGCACCAATCAGCCCCAGCATTTT	CASSRGGGRTNQPQHF
.	TRBJ2-7	TRBV28	few	TGTGCCACACGGACGTCGTCTTCCTACGAGCAGTACTTC	CATRTSSSYEQYF
TRBD2	TRBJ2-3	TRBV11-1	.	TGTGCCAGCAGCAGGTCCCCGGGACTAGCGGGGACCATAGGACTCACAGATACGCAGTATTTT	CASSRSPGLAGTIGLTDTQYF
.	TRBJ1-1	TRBV6-5	few	TGTGCCAGCAGTCAAAGGACTGAAGCTTTCTTT	CASSQRTEAFF
TRBD1	TRBJ1-2	TRBV10-3	many	TGTGCCGCCTCGACAGGGGGCTATGGCTACACCTTC	CAASTGGYGYTF
TRBD2	TRBJ2-1	TRBV6-2/TRBV6-3	.	TGTGCCAGCAGTATGACTAGCACATACAATGAGCAGTTCTTC	CASSMTSTYNEQFF
TRBD1	TRBJ1-1	TRBV10-3	few	TGTGCCATCAGCGAACTCCGGGACAGGGGTTGGACTGAAGCTTTCTTT	CAISELRDRGWTEAFF
.	TRBJ2-3	TRBV7-9	few	TGTGCCAGCAGCTTAGCGGTCGGGGGAGGATCCACAGATACGCAGTATTTT	CASSLAVGGGSTDTQYF
.	TRBJ2-7	TRBV28	.	TGTGCCAGCAGTTTAGGAATTTTGGCCTACGAGCAGTACTTC	CASSLGILAYEQYF
.	TRBJ2-5	TRBV7-9	.	TGTGCCAGCAACCCCGGGGGTGGGACCCAGTACTTC	CASNPGGGTQYF
.	TRBJ2-1	TRBV6-6	.	TGTGCCAGCCGACCCGGGGGCGGCAATGAGCAGTTCTTC	CASRPGGGNEQFF
.	TRBJ1-1	TRBV3-1	many	TGTGCCAGCAGCCAAGAAAGGGTATTGAGGACTGAAGCTTTCTTT	CASSQERVLRTEAFF
TRBD1	TRBJ2-2	TRBV4-2	many	TGTGCCAGCAGCCAAACCCTGGGGACAGGGGTGGGCCGGGAGCTGTTTTTT	CASSQTLGTGVGRELFF
.	TRBJ2-5	TRBV12-5	many	TGTGCTAGTGGTTTGGGCCACCCCGGTATGGGCGAGACCCAGTACTTC	CASGLGHPGMGETQYF
.	TRBJ2-2	TRBV12-3/TRBV12-4	many	TGTGCCAGCACTATTCTAAACACCGGGGAGCTGTTTTTT	CASTILNTGELFF
.	TRBJ1-2	TRBV7-2	many	TGTGCCAGCAGCAGGGACATTAACTATGGCTACACCTTC	CASSRDINYGYTF
TRBD1	TRBJ2-7	TRBV7-7	.	TGTGCAAACAGGGGCTACGAGCAGTACTTC	CANRGYEQYF